The next 10 T cell receptor beta chains were all read from a single sample in a study of blood T cell repertoires in COVID-19. The protocol was immunoSEQ multiplex PCR, while the TCRdb copy is restricted to in-frame clones and leaves out a portion. The sample contains roughly 290,000 clones, 80% to 90% of which appear only once. The material sequenced was PBMCs or T cells enriched from blood (not recorded which). Receptor source: a man aged 25-40 years who had recovered from COVID-19.

This rearrangement joins TRBV4-1 to TRBJ1-5; D uncertain. The CDR3 is 15 amino acids. Germline CDR1 is MGHRA and CDR2 is YSYEKL. Trimming took off 3 bases at V and 2 bases at J, with 11 bases between the two ends. CDR3 nucleotides: TGCGCCAGCAGCCATCTGGGAGAGGGCAATCAGCCCCAGCATTTT. This sequence encodes CASSHLGEGNQPQHF.

This rearrangement joins TRBV2 to TRBJ2-3; 12 bases are shared with TRBD2. In germline, CDR1 is SNHLY, CDR2 FYNNEI. V lost 2 bases to trimming and J lost 6 bases; unmatched junction nucleotides: 9. The CDR3 is made up of 17 amino acids. The CDR3 loop is CASSEQTSGGNTDTQYF. In DNA form, the CDR3 reads TGTGCCAGCAGTGAACAGACTAGCGGGGGTAATACCGATACGCAGTATTTT.

This chain uses TRBV27 with TRBJ1-6; D is ambiguous. Germline CDR1 and CDR2: MNHEY and SMNVEV (reference sequence). Trimming took off 4 bases at V and 9 bases at J, with 19 bases between the two ends. This CDR3 has 16 amino acids. The CDR3 bases are TGTGCCAGCAGTTCTGCGGTGGCACGGGGTGGTTCACCCCTCCACTTT. It specifies CASSSAVARGGSPLHF.

The gene calls are TRBV19 and TRBJ2-7, with D possibly matching TRBD1 (5 bases). The CDR3 totals 14 residues. Germline-derived CDR1 and CDR2 are LNHDA and SQIVND (reference sequence). Between the trimmed V and J ends, which lost 2 bases and 3 bases, there was a span of 11 bases. The CDR3 coding sequence is TGTGCCAGTAGTATACGGCAGGGAATCTACGAGCAGTACTTC. This sequence encodes CASSIRQGIYEQYF.

The chain employs TRBV27 and TRBJ1-6, with D uncertain. The CDR3 has 15 amino acids. CDR1 and CDR2 from the germline V gene are MNHEY and SMNVEV (reference sequence). Trimming removed 4 bases from V and 10 bases from J, with 17 bases in between. The CDR3 sequence: CASSSDGVVLSPLHF. The DNA for the CDR3 is TGTGCCAGCAGTTCGGACGGGGTCGTATTATCACCCCTCCACTTT.

This chain joins TRBV10-3 and TRBJ1-2; 8 nucleotides agree with TRBD1. This CDR3 is built from 12 residues. Trimming cost V 7 bases and J 8 bases; bases outside gene matches: 6. Germline lookup yields CDR1 ENHRY and CDR2 SYGVKD. The CDR3 DNA follows: TGTGCCATCAACGGACAGGGAGGGGGCTACACCTTC. This translates into CAINGQGGGYTF.

The CDR3 here is CASRDRGVTGELFF. CDR3 DNA: TGTGCCAGTAGGGACAGGGGGGTTACCGGGGAGCTGTTTTTT. The rearrangement uses TRBV19 and TRBJ2-2, with 10 bases identical to TRBD1. Trimming took 6 bases from V and 5 from J; bases not matched to a gene: 3. Germline V gene data show CDR1 as LNHDA and CDR2 as SQIVND (reference sequence). CDR3 size: 14 residues. The full variable domain, its missing parts supplied by reference TRBV19 and TRBJ2-2, is DGGITQSPKYLFRKEGQNVTLSCEQNLNHDAMYWYRQDPGQGLRLIYYSQIVNDFQKGDIAEGYSVSREKKESFPLTVTSAQKNPTAFYLCASRDRGVTGELFFGEGSRLTVL.

The chain combines TRBV5-1 with TRBJ2-7; 9 nucleotides line up with TRBD1. The CDR3 covers 15 residues. J gave up 4 bases and V 0 bases, and 5 bases lay outside the gene matches. Germline loops: CDR1 SGHRS, CDR2 YFSETQ. The CDR3 is CASSLETGGWYEQYF. The DNA for the CDR3 is TGCGCCAGCAGCTTGGAGACAGGGGGTTGGTACGAGCAGTACTTC.

To note about this clone: The sample holds other DNA sequences that translate to the same CDR3. The rearrangement links TRBV2 to TRBJ2-6; D is unclear. The CDR3 loop spans 14 amino acids. The V end was cut by 6 bases, the J end by 0 bases, with 6 bases between. Per germline, CDR1 SNHLY and CDR2 FYNNEI. The CDR3 here is CASSPSSGANVLTF. CDR3 nucleotides: TGTGCCAGCAGCCCCAGCTCTGGGGCCAACGTCCTGACTTTC.

This chain connects TRBV4-2 to TRBJ1-1; 7 bases fit TRBD1. Trimming took 4 bases from V and 7 from J; bases not matched to a gene: 15. From germline, CDR1 is LGHNA and CDR2 YNFKEQ. The CDR3 spans 16 residues. CDR3 nucleotide sequence: TGTGCCAGCAGCCGCGCTCGGACAGGACGTACCGATGAAGCTTTCTTT. Translation: CASSRARTGRTDEAFF.